These 26 T cell receptor beta chains originate from one sample sequenced in a study of cytomegalovirus exposure and HLA in healthy donors. TCRdb's copy holds only in-frame clones and misses some; the assay was immunoSEQ multiplex PCR. The sample records about 98,000 clones, more than 85% being singletons. Material: PBMCs. These receptors were obtained from a man younger than 35 in good health and CMV-seropositive.

The chain uses TRBV5-1 and TRBJ2-3, with TRBD2 matching over 11 bases. Germline CDR1 SGHRS, CDR2 YFSETQ. V lost 1 base and J lost 0; bases outside the gene matches: 1. CDR3 size: 16 residues. DNA of the CDR3: TGCGCCAGCAGCTTGAGGACTAGCGGGAGCACAGATACGCAGTATTTT. Encoded protein: CASSLRTSGSTDTQYF.

The rearrangement links TRBV11-3 to TRBJ2-7; D may be TRBD2 (6 bases). The CDR3 has 13 amino acids. The germline CDR1 and CDR2 sequences are SGHNT and YENEEA. V lost 3 bases and J 2 bases, leaving 8 bases between the germline ends. The CDR3 region is CASSFGGAYEQYF. In nucleotides, the CDR3 is TGTGCCAGCAGCTTCGGGGGAGCCTACGAGCAGTACTTC.

This clone was counted a few times. This chain uses TRBV28 with TRBJ1-2; D not resolved. In germline, CDR1 is MDHEN, CDR2 SYDVKM. Trimming removed 3 bases at V and 10 bases at J, with 9 bases between. This CDR3 is 11 amino acids long. CDR3 nucleotide sequence: TGTGCCAGCAGTTTCCAGTTAGCCTACACCTTC. It codes for CASSFQLAYTF.

Worth noting for this clone: The sample carries other DNA sequences with the same CDR3. The rearrangement links TRBV7-2 to TRBJ2-5; maybe TRBD1 (6 bases). The V end lost 3 bases, the J end lost 5 bases, and 10 bases lay between the germline ends. This CDR3 has 13 amino acids. Germline V CDR1 and CDR2: SGHTA, FQGNSA. DNA for the CDR3: TGTGCCAGCAGCTTTGCAGGGGAGGAGACCCAGTACTTC. The encoded protein is CASSFAGEETQYF. Combining the CDR3 with reference TRBV7-2 and TRBJ2-5 gives the whole variable domain GAGVSQSPSNKVTEKGKDVELRCDPISGHTALYWYRQSLGQGLEFLIYFQGNSAPDKSGLPSDRFSAERTGGSVSTLTIQRTQQEDSAVYLCASSFAGEETQYFGPGTRLLVL.

Only one count was recorded for this clone. The V call is TRBV9, the J call TRBJ1-2, with 7 positions matching TRBD1. Germline loops: CDR1 SGDLS, CDR2 YYNGEE. With V trimmed by 3 bases and J by 7 bases, 6 bases remained unmatched. The CDR3 has 13 residues. The chain's CDR3 is CASSERGQGGYTF. CDR3 in DNA: TGTGCCAGCAGCGAGAGGGGGCAGGGTGGCTACACCTTC.

J is TRBJ1-2 and V is TRBV7-6; TRBD1 matches at 7 bases. There are 13 residues in the CDR3. V lost 1 base to trimming and J lost 8 bases; unmatched junction nucleotides: 4. The germline V gene encodes CDR1 SGHVS and CDR2 FNYEAQ. CDR3 sequence (DNA): TGTGCCAGCAGCTTAGGACAGGGTCGGGGCTACACCTTC. Translation: CASSLGQGRGYTF.

The rearrangement links TRBV10-2 to TRBJ2-3; D uncertain. This CDR3 is 15 amino acids long. The ends were cut back, 4 bases at V and 0 bases at J, with 11 bases in the middle. Germline V CDR1 and CDR2: WSHSY, SAAADI. CDR3 nucleotides: TGCGCCAGCAGTGTGGGCCTGTGGAGCACAGATACGCAGTATTTT. Protein: CASSVGLWSTDTQYF.

The chain recombines TRBV29-1 with TRBJ2-1, with 7 positions matching TRBD1. CDR3 size: 11 residues. The J segment lost 10 bases and the V segment lost 6 bases, leaving 6 bases of the junction unmatched. The germline V gene has CDR1 SQVTM and CDR2 ANQGSEA. The DNA for the CDR3 is TGCAGCGTGGACACAGGGGTGGAGCAGTTCTTC. Translation gives CSVDTGVEQFF.

V and J are TRBV4-1 and TRBJ2-5; D not resolved. Germline V CDR1 and CDR2: MGHRA, YSYEKL. V lost 4 bases and J 4 bases, leaving 13 bases between the germline ends. The CDR3 covers 14 residues. The DNA of the CDR3 is TGCGCCAGCAGCCCCAGCGAGGTTTCAGAGACCCAGTACTTC. As protein: CASSPSEVSETQYF.

The sample holds one count of this clone. The V and J genes are TRBV2 and TRBJ2-5, with D perhaps TRBD2 (5 bases). The V and J ends lost 8 bases and 5 bases respectively, with 9 bases between them. Germline V gene lookup returns CDR1 SNHLY and CDR2 FYNNEI. This CDR3 region has 11 residues. In DNA form, the CDR3 reads TGTGCCAGCCGGCGGGTGGAGACCCAGTACTTC. It specifies CASRRVETQYF.

The rearrangement joins TRBV19 to TRBJ1-2, with unresolved D. The CDR3 is 11 amino acids. The V end lost 8 bases, the J end lost 3 bases, and 7 bases lay between the germline ends. Germline CDR1 is LNHDA and CDR2 is SQIVND (reference sequence). The CDR3 here is CASHSYYGYTF. CDR3 nucleotides: TGTGCCAGTCACAGTTACTATGGCTACACCTTC.

The V and J genes are TRBV29-1 and TRBJ1-2; 8 positions match TRBD1. Germline V gene lookup returns CDR1 SQVTM and CDR2 ANQGSEA. Unmatched junction bases numbered 15, after V lost 4 bases and J lost 11 bases. There are 14 residues in the CDR3. The CDR3 loop is CSVGKPSDREAYTF. Written as DNA, the CDR3 is TGCAGCGTTGGGAAACCGTCGGACAGGGAGGCATACACCTTC.

The chain links TRBV6-6 to TRBJ1-2; D unresolved. CDR1 and CDR2 (germline): MNHNY, SVGAGI (reference sequence). This CDR3 spans 15 amino acids. The V gene lost 1 base and the J gene lost 4 bases, with 13 bases spanning the gap. The CDR3 DNA is TGTGCCAGCAGTTACTGGTCACACAGCAGCTATGGCTACACCTTC. It specifies CASSYWSHSSYGYTF.

The CDR3 spells CASSFTGAGANVLTF. The CDR3 DNA reads as TGCGCCAGCAGCTTTACAGGGGCCGGGGCCAACGTCCTGACTTTC. The chain links TRBV5-1 to TRBJ2-6; 7 positions match TRBD1. CDR1 SGHRS and CDR2 YFSETQ come from the germline V gene. Trimming at V came to 2 bases and at J to 4 bases, leaving 3 bases not matched to a gene. The CDR3 runs to 15 residues.

This chain links TRBV23-1 with TRBJ2-7; 8 nucleotides align to TRBD2. TRBV23-1 counts as an open reading frame of uncertain function. Trimming cost V 3 bases and J 3 bases; bases outside gene matches: 19. The CDR3 is made up of 19 amino acids. CDR3 amino acids: CASSHVSGTRRKARYEQYF. The CDR3 DNA is TGCGCCAGCAGTCATGTTTCCGGGACTAGAAGGAAAGCGCGCTACGAGCAGTACTTC.

This clone was counted ten times or more. The chain uses TRBV6-4 and TRBJ2-1, with 9 bases lining up with TRBD1. V lost 0 bases and J lost 6; bases outside the gene matches: 0. There are 14 residues in the CDR3. Germline-derived CDR1 and CDR2 are MRHNA and SNTAGT. In DNA, the CDR3 is TGTGCCAGCAGTGACTCGACAGGGGGCAATGAGCAGTTCTTC. Amino acids: CASSDSTGGNEQFF.

V gene TRBV11-2 combines with J gene TRBJ1-3; 7 bases match TRBD1. Germline V gene sequence: CDR1 SGHAT, CDR2 FQNNGV. The junction had 5 bases not matched to a gene; V was cut back by 4 bases and J by 2 bases. The CDR3 is 15 amino acids. CDR3 DNA: TGTGCCAGCAGCTCATTAGACAGGGCTGGAAACACCATATATTTT. Translating it yields CASSSLDRAGNTIYF.

The chain uses TRBV5-5 and TRBJ2-7, with TRBD1 matching 9 bases. Per the germline V gene, CDR1 is SGHKS and CDR2 is YYEKEE (reference sequence). The junction had 7 bases not matched to a gene; V was cut back by 4 bases and J by 5 bases. CDR3 length equals 14 residues. The CDR3 region has the DNA TGTGCCAGCAGCATTGGGACAGGGAATGACGAGCAGTACTTC. Translating gives CASSIGTGNDEQYF.

The V call is TRBV19, the J call TRBJ1-1; D gene unclear. CDR1 is LNHDA and CDR2 is SQIVND in the germline V gene (reference sequence). The CDR3 runs to 13 residues. Trimming pared 1 base from V and 3 bases from J, leaving 6 bases between. Here the CDR3 reads CASSIGLYTEAFF. The DNA for the CDR3 is TGTGCCAGTAGTATAGGGCTGTACACTGAAGCTTTCTTT. Full variable domain (outside the CDR3, taken from reference TRBV19 and TRBJ1-1): DGGITQSPKYLFRKEGQNVTLSCEQNLNHDAMYWYRQDPGQGLRLIYYSQIVNDFQKGDIAEGYSVSREKKESFPLTVTSAQKNPTAFYLCASSIGLYTEAFFGQGTRLTVV.

The V call is TRBV5-1, the J call TRBJ2-1, with 8 bases that match TRBD2. Germline values: CDR1 SGHRS, CDR2 YFSETQ. This CDR3 is 16 amino acids long. Germline trimming cut 5 bases from V and 2 bases from J; bases unmatched to any gene: 9. CDR3 amino acids: CASSSRGSGTYNEQFF. The CDR3 DNA reads TGCGCCAGCAGTTCCCGAGGTAGCGGGACCTACAATGAGCAGTTCTTC.

The chain has TRBV14 and TRBJ2-6, with 14 bases matching TRBD2. The trim removed 5 bases at V and 0 bases at J, leaving 18 bases unmatched. Looked up from germline, CDR1 is SGHDN and CDR2 is FVKESK. There are 23 residues in the CDR3. CDR3 DNA sequence: TGTGCCAGCAGCGAAATTAGTCCCGGGACTAGCGGGAGTTTTTGCTCTGGGGCCAACGTCCTGACTTTC. Its translation is CASSEISPGTSGSFCSGANVLTF.

The gene calls are TRBV18 and TRBJ2-5, with 12 positions matching TRBD2. V was pared by 2 bases and J by 1 base, with 5 bases of the junction left unmatched. Germline-derived CDR1 and CDR2 are KGHSH and LQKENI. There are 17 residues in the CDR3. CDR3 coding DNA: TGTGCCAGCTCACCAATCGGACTAGCGGGGACCCAAGAGACCCAGTACTTC. Translation: CASSPIGLAGTQETQYF.

The chain is built from TRBV19 and TRBJ1-3; D gene uncertain. CDR1 and CDR2 from the germline V gene are LNHDA and SQIVND (reference sequence). CDR3 length: 16 residues. V was shortened by 3 bases and J by 0 bases, with 12 bases between the two germline ends. CDR3 nucleotides: TGTGCCAGTAGTATCTCCCCGGGGATCTCTGGAAACACCATATATTTT. Its translation is CASSISPGISGNTIYF. The entire variable domain, with the rest obtained from reference TRBV19 and TRBJ1-3, is as follows: DGGITQSPKYLFRKEGQNVTLSCEQNLNHDAMYWYRQDPGQGLRLIYYSQIVNDFQKGDIAEGYSVSREKKESFPLTVTSAQKNPTAFYLCASSISPGISGNTIYFGEGSWLTVV.

The sample holds one count of this clone. V is TRBV10-3 and J is TRBJ1-5; maybe TRBD1 (5 bases). Trimming shortened V by 0 bases and J by 8 bases, and 26 bases separated the two germline ends. The CDR3 is 19 residues long. CDR1 ENHRY and CDR2 SYGVKD come from the germline V gene. The CDR3 loop is CAISESGGSGALAREPQHF. CDR3 in DNA: TGTGCCATCAGTGAGTCTGGAGGGAGCGGGGCCTTGGCAAGGGAGCCCCAGCATTTT.

The gene calls are TRBV9 and TRBJ1-1; 9 bases match TRBD1. Germline V lookup: CDR1 SGDLS, CDR2 YYNGEE. The CDR3 runs to 15 residues. Trimming at V came to 3 bases and at J to 4 bases, leaving 7 bases not matched to a gene. CDR3 DNA sequence: TGTGCCAGCAGCGCCCAACCGGGACAGGGCACTGAAGCTTTCTTT. Protein: CASSAQPGQGTEAFF.

The V call is TRBV11-2, the J call TRBJ2-5, with D perhaps TRBD2 (6 bases). Trimming took off 3 bases at V and 4 bases at J, with 24 bases between the two ends. CDR3 length equals 18 residues. Germline CDR1 reads SGHAT; CDR2 reads FQNNGV. The CDR3 coding sequence is TGTGCCAGCAGCTTTCCGCCAGAAGACGGATGGGGAGGAGAGACCCAGTACTTC. Amino acids: CASSFPPEDGWGGETQYF.